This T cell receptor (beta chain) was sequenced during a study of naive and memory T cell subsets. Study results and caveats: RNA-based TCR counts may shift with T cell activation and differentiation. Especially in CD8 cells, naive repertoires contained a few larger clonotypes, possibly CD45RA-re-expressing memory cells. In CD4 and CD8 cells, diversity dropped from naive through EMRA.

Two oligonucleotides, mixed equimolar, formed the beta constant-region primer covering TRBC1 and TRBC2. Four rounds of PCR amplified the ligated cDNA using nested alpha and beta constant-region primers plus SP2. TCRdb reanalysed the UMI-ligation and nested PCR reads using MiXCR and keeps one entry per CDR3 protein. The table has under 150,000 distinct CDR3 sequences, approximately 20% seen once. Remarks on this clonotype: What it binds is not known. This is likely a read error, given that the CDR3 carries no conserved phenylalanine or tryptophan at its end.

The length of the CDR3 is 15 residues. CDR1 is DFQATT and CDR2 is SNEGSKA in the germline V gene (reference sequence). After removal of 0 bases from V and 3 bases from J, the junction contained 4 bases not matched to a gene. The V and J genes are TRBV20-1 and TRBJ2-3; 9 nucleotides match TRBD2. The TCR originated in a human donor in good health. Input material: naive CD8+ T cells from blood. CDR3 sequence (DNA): TGCAGTGCTAGAGAGCGTAGCGGGAGAACAGATACGCAGTATCTT. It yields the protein CSARERSGRTDTQYL.